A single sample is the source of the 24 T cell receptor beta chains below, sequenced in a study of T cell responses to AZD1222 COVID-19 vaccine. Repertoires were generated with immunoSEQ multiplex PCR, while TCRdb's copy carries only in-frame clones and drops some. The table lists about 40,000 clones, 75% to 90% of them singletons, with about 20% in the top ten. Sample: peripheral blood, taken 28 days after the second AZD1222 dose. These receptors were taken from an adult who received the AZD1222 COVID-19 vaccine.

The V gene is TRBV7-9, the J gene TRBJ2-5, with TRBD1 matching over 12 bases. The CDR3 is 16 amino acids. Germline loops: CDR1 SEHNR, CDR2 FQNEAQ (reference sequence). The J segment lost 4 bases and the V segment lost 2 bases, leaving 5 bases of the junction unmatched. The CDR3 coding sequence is TGTGCCAGCAGCTTACCCGGGACAGGGGGCGTAGAGACCCAGTACTTC. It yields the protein CASSLPGTGGVETQYF.

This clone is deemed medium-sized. The CDR3 reads CASSSGVKEAFF. CDR3 sequence (DNA): TGTGCCAGCAGTTCAGGGGTAAAGGAAGCTTTCTTT. The V call is TRBV27, the J call TRBJ1-1; weak D call: TRBD1 (6 bases). Germline CDR1 MNHEY, CDR2 SMNVEV (reference sequence). V was clipped by 4 bases and J by 8 bases, with 11 bases between them. The CDR3 totals 12 residues.

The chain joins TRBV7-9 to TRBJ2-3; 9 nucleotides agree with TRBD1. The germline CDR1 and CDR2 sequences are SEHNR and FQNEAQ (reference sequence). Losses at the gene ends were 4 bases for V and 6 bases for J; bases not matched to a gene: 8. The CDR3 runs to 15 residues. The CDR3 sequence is CASSSGDREGDTQYF. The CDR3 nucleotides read TGTGCCAGCAGCTCCGGGGACAGGGAGGGGGATACGCAGTATTTT.

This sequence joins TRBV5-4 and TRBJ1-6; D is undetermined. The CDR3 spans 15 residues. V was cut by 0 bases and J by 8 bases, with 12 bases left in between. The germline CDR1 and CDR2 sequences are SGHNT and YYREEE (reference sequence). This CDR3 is CASSLDAVRDSPLHF. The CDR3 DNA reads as TGTGCCAGCAGCTTGGACGCGGTAAGGGATTCACCCCTCCACTTT.

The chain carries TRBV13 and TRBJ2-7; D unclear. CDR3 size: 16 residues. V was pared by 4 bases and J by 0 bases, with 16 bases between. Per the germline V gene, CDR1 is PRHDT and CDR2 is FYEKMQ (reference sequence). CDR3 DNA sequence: TGTGCCAGCAGCTCACGGACGTCGAGCAGCTCCTACGAGCAGTACTTC. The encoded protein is CASSSRTSSSSYEQYF. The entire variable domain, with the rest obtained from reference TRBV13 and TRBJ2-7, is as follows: AAGVIQSPRHLIKEKRETATLKCYPIPRHDTVYWYQQGPGQDPQFLISFYEKMQSDKGSIPDRFSAQQFSDYHSELNMSSLELGDSALYFCASSSRTSSSSYEQYFGPGTRLTVT.

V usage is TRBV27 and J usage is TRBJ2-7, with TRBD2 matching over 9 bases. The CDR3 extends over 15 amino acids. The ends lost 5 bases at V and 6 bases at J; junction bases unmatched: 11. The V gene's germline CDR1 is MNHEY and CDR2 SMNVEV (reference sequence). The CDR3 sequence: CASSHLAGMDGEQYF. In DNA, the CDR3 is TGTGCCAGCAGTCACCTAGCGGGGATGGATGGCGAGCAGTACTTC.

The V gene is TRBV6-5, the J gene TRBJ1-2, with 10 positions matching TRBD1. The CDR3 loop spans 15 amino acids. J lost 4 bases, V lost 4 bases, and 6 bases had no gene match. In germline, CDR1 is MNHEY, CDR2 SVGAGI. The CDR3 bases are TGTGCCAGCAGTTCCGGGGACAGGGGAATCTATGGCTACACCTTC. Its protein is CASSSGDRGIYGYTF.

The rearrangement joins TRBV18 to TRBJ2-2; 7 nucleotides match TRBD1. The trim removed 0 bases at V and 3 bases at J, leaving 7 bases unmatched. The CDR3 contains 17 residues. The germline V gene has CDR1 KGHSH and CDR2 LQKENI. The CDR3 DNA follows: TGTGCCAGCTCACCACCTGTCGGGACAGAATACACCGGGGAGCTGTTTTTT. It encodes CASSPPVGTEYTGELFF.

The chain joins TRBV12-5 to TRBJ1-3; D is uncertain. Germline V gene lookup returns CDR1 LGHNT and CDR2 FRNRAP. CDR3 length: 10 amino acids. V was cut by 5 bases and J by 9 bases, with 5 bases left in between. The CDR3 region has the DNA TGTGCTAGTGGTCAAATCACCATATATTTT. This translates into CASGQITIYF.

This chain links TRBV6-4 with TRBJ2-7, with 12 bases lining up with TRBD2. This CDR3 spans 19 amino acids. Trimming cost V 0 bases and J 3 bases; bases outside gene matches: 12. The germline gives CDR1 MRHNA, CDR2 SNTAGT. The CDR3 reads CASSDSPPTSGGRNYEQYF. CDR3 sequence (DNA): TGTGCCAGCAGTGACTCTCCCCCAACTAGCGGGGGGCGGAACTACGAGCAGTACTTC.

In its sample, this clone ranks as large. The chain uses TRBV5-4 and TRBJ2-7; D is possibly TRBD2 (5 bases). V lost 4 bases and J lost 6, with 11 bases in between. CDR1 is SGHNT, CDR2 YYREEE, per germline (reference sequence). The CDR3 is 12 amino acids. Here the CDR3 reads CASSPSGGEQYF. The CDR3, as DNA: TGTGCCAGCAGCCCGTCCGGAGGCGAGCAGTACTTC.

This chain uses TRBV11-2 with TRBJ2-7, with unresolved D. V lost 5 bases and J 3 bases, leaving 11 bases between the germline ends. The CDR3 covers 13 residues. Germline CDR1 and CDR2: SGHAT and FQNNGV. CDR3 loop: CASSPLPNYEQYF. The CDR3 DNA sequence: TGTGCCAGCAGCCCCCTACCGAACTACGAGCAGTACTTC. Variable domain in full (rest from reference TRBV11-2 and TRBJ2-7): EAGVAQSPRYKIIEKRQSVAFWCNPISGHATLYWYQQILGQGPKLLIQFQNNGVVDDSQLPKDRFSAERLKGVDSTLKIQPAKLEDSAVYLCASSPLPNYEQYFGPGTRLTVT.

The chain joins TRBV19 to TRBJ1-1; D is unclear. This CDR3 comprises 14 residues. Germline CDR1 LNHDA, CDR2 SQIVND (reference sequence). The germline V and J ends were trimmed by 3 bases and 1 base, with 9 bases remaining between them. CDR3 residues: CASSIFGRNTEAFF. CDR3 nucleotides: TGTGCCAGTAGTATTTTCGGGAGGAACACTGAAGCTTTCTTT.

In DNA, the CDR3 is TGTGCCAGCAGCCGTTTGATGGGGGGGCGGGAGACCCAGTACTTC. This sequence encodes CASSRLMGGRETQYF. The gene calls are TRBV11-1 and TRBJ2-5; D is possibly TRBD2 (7 bases). CDR1 SGHAT and CDR2 FQDESV come from the germline V gene (reference sequence). The ends were cut back, 5 bases at V and 5 bases at J, with 18 bases in the middle. CDR3 size: 15 residues. The whole variable domain, filled in from reference TRBV11-1 and TRBJ2-5, reads EAEVAQSPRYKITEKSQAVAFWCDPISGHATLYWYRQILGQGPELLVQFQDESVVDDSQLPKDRFSAERLKGVDSTLKIQPAELGDSAMYLCASSRLMGGRETQYFGPGTRLLVL.

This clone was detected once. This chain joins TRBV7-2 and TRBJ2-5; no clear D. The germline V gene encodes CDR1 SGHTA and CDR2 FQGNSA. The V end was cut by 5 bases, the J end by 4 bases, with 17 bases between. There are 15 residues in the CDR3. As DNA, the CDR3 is TGTGCCAGCAGCCTATCTATGGGCGAGTTAGAGACCCAGTACTTC. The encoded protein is CASSLSMGELETQYF.

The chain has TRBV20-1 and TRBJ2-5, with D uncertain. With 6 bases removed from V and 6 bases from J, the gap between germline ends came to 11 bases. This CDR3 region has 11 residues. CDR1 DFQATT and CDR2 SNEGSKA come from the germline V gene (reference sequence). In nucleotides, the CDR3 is TGCAGTGCGAATCGTGGGAAGACCCAGTACTTC. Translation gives CSANRGKTQYF.

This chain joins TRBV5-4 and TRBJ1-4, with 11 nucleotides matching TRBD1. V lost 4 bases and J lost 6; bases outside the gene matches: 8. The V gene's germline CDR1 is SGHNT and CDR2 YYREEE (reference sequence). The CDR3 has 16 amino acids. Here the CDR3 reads CASSTVGQGADEKLFF. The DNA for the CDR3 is TGTGCCAGCAGCACCGTCGGACAGGGGGCGGATGAAAAACTGTTTTTT.

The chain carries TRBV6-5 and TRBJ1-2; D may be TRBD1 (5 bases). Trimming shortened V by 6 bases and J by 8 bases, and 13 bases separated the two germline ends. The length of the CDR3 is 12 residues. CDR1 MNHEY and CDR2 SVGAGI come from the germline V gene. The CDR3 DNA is TGTGCCAGCAGCCAAGGGGCAAGGGGCTACACCTTC. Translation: CASSQGARGYTF.

The CDR3 protein is CASSAGGAGANVLTF. The CDR3 DNA sequence: TGTGCCAGTAGCGCAGGGGGCGCTGGGGCCAACGTCCTGACTTTC. The J gene is TRBJ2-6, the V gene TRBV19; TRBD1 matches 8 bases. Germline-derived CDR1 and CDR2 are LNHDA and SQIVND (reference sequence). After removal of 6 bases from V and 2 bases from J, the junction contained 3 bases not matched to a gene. The CDR3 is 15 amino acids.

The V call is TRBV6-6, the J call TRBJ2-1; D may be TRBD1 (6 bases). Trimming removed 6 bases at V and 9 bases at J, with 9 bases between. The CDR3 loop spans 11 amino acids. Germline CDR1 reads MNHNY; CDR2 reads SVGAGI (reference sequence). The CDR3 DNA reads TGTGCCAGCAGCCTCAGGGGTGAGCAGTTCTTC. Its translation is CASSLRGEQFF.

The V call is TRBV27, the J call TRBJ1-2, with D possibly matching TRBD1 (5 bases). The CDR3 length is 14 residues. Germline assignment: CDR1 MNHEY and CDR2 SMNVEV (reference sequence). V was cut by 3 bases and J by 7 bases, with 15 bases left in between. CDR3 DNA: TGTGCCAGCAGTTTTAGGGGTCAGGGTGGTGGCTACACCTTC. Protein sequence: CASSFRGQGGGYTF.

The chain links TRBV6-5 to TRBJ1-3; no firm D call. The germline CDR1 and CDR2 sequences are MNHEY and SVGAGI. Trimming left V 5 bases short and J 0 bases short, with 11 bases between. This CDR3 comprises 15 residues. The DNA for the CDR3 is TGTGCCAGCAGTCTCTTGTTCCCCTCTGGAAACACCATATATTTT. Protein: CASSLLFPSGNTIYF.

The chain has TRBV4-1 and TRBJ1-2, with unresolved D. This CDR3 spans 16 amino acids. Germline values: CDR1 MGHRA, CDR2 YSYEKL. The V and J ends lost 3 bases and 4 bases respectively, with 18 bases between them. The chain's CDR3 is CASSQNLRTAFYGYTF. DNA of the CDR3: TGCGCCAGCAGCCAGAACCTTCGGACGGCCTTCTATGGCTACACCTTC.

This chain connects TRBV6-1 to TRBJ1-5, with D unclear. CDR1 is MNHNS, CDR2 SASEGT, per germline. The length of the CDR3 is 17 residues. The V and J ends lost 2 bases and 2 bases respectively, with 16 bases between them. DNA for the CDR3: TGTGCCAGCAGTGAAAGAAGCGGGTCGGTAGGCAATCAGCCCCAGCATTTT. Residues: CASSERSGSVGNQPQHF.